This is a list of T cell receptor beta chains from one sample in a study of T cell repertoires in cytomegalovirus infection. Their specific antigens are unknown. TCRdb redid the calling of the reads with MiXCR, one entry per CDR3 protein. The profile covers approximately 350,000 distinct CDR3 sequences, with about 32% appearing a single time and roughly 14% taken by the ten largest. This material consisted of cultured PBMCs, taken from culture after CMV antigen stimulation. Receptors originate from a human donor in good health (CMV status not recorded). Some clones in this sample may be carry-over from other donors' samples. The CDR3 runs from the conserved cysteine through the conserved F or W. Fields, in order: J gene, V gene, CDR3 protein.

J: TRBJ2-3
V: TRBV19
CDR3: CASTDRPGGRLADTQYF

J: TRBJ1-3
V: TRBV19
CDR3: CASSIVGIFSGNTIYF

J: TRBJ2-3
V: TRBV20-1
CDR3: CSARTSGSNTDTQYF

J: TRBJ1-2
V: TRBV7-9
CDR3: CASSLRDSLYGYTF

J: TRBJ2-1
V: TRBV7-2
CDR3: CASSTGDPYNEQFF

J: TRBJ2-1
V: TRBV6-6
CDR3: CASTKTGLVHNEQFF

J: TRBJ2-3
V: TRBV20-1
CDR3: CSASSGSTDTQYF

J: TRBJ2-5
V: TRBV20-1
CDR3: CSARVMAGRGETQYF

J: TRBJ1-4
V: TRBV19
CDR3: CASSDRNEKLFF

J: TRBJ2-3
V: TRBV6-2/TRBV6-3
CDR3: CASSYQAVSTDTQYF

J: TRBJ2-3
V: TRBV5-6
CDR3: CASSVGKGYRSTDTQYF

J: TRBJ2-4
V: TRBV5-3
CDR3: CASSLALIDGKNIQYF

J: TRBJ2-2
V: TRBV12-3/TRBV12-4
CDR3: CASSPLRGRALGELFF

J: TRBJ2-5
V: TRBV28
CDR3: CASSFDGLAGETQYF

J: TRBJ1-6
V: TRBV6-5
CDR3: CASSQDHDSPLHF

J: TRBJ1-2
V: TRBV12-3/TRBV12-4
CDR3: CASSLLRRGQGASGYTF

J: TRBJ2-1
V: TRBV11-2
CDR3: CASSLAGKASNEQFF

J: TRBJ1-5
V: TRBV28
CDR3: CASSPKTGVSNQPQHF

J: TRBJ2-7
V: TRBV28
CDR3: CASSSLRGFSSYEQYF

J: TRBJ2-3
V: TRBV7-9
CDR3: CASSLGADTQYF

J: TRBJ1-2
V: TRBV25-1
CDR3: CASSELGNGYTF

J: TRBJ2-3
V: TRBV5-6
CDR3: CASSLGPAGADTQYF

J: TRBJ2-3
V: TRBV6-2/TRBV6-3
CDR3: CASKTGTSGTDTQYF

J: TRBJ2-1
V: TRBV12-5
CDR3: CASGTTSHGEQFF

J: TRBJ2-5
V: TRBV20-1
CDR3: CSAILAGETQYF

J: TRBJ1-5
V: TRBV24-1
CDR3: CATSDLQANQPQHF

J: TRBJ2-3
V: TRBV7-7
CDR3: CASSRRLTDTQYF

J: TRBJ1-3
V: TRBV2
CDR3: CASSETGGNTIYF

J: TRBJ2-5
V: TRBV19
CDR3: CASTKGRGGETQYF